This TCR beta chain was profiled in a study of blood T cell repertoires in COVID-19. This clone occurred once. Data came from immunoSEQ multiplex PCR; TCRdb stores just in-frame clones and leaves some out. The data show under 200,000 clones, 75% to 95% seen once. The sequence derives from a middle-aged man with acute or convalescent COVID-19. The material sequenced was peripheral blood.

The CDR3 nucleotides are TGTGCCAGCAGTTTAGCACAGATGGACAGGGGTTCACCCCTCCACTTT. Translation: CASSLAQMDRGSPLHF. The gene calls are TRBV28 and TRBJ1-6; 9 bases fit TRBD1. The CDR3 is made up of 16 amino acids. The V segment lost 2 bases and the J segment 9 bases; nucleotides outside the gene matches: 8. Germline CDR1 is MDHEN and CDR2 is SYDVKM.